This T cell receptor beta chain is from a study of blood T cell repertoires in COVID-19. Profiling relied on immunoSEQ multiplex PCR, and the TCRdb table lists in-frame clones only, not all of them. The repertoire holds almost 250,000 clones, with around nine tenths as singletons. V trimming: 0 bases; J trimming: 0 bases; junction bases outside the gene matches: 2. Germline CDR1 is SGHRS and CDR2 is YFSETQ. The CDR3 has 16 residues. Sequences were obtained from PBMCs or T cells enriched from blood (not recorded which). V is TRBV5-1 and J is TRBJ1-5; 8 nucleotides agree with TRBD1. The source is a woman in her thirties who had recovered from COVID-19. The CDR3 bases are TGCGCCAGCAGCTTGGCGGGACAGGATAGCAATCAGCCCCAGCATTTT. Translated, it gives CASSLAGQDSNQPQHF.